The 27 T cell receptor beta chains reported below all come from one sample, sequenced in a study of shared clonotypes between healthy human individuals. This table comes from immunoSEQ multiplex PCR, and its TCRdb copy is limited to in-frame clones, with some not included. The data show about 680,000 clones, 92% seen once. The naive CD8 fraction comprised CD45RO-negative cells positively selected for CCR7 and excluded terminally differentiated effector memory CD45RA+ cells. What was sequenced was naive CD8+ T cells sorted from blood. The receptors originated from a man in his thirties or forties in good health.

In this sample, this clone turned up once. V is TRBV9 and J is TRBJ2-2, with 7 nucleotides matching TRBD2. This CDR3 is 17 amino acids long. V lost 1 base, J lost 7 bases, and 13 bases stayed unmatched. The germline gives CDR1 SGDLS, CDR2 YYNGEE. The CDR3 here is CASSVNAGVNIFGELFF. The DNA of the CDR3 is TGTGCCAGCAGCGTAAATGCGGGAGTGAATATTTTCGGGGAGCTGTTTTTT.

The J gene is TRBJ1-1, the V gene TRBV6-1; unclear D gene. The CDR3 length is 12 residues. V lost 5 bases and J lost 5, with 9 bases in between. Germline values: CDR1 MNHNS, CDR2 SASEGT. The chain's CDR3 is CASSKVATEAFF. CDR3 bases: TGTGCCAGCAGTAAGGTGGCGACTGAAGCTTTCTTT.

DNA for the CDR3: TGCGCCAGCAGTGAGGGCGGGAGCTCCTACAATGAGCAGTTCTTC. Protein: CASSEGGSSYNEQFF. V and J are TRBV10-1 and TRBJ2-1; 7 positions match TRBD2. The CDR3 length is 15 residues. V was pared by 2 bases and J by 0 bases, with 1 base of the junction left unmatched. Germline V gene sequence: CDR1 WNHNN, CDR2 SYGVQD (reference sequence).

The chain has TRBV13 and TRBJ2-5; 9 nucleotides align to TRBD1. The CDR3 consists of 17 residues. Looked up from germline, CDR1 is PRHDT and CDR2 is FYEKMQ (reference sequence). The V and J ends lost 5 bases and 3 bases, in that order; junction bases with no gene match: 13. DNA of the CDR3: TGTGCCAGCAGCCTCACAAAAAACGACAGGGGGGAAGAGACCCAGTACTTC. Protein sequence: CASSLTKNDRGEETQYF.

The rearrangement joins TRBV4-1 to TRBJ2-7, with D possibly TRBD1 on 5 matching bases. The germline V gene has CDR1 MGHRA and CDR2 YSYEKL. V shed 0 bases and J shed 4 bases, with 10 bases lying between them. This CDR3 region has 14 residues. The CDR3 spells CASSQEAGRYEQYF. The CDR3 DNA is TGCGCCAGCAGCCAAGAGGCAGGGCGTTACGAGCAGTACTTC.

As concerns this clone: This CDR3 is also generated by other DNA sequences in the sample. The V and J genes are TRBV5-1 and TRBJ2-7; the D gene is possibly TRBD1 (6 bases). V was trimmed by 0 bases and J by 2 bases, leaving 9 bases between them. This CDR3 has 14 residues. The germline V gene has CDR1 SGHRS and CDR2 YFSETQ. For the CDR3, the DNA is TGCGCCAGCAGCTTGGGGACAGTGACCTACGAGCAGTACTTC. Its protein product is CASSLGTVTYEQYF.

The chain has TRBV27 and TRBJ2-1; TRBD2 matches at 11 bases. V lost 4 bases, J lost 4 bases, and 6 bases stayed unmatched. Per the germline V gene, CDR1 is MNHEY and CDR2 is SMNVEV (reference sequence). This CDR3 spans 16 amino acids. The CDR3 DNA reads TGTGCCAGCAGTTCGCCCGGGACTAGCGGTTACAATGAGCAGTTCTTC. Residues: CASSSPGTSGYNEQFF.

This sequence joins TRBV19 and TRBJ2-2; D unclear. Trimming left V 7 bases short and J 0 bases short, with 9 bases between. The germline V gene has CDR1 LNHDA and CDR2 SQIVND (reference sequence). The CDR3 contains 14 residues. The CDR3 DNA sequence: TGTGCCAGTATAAAGAGATCGAACACCGGGGAGCTGTTTTTT. As protein: CASIKRSNTGELFF. Together with reference TRBV19 and TRBJ2-2, the CDR3 gives the full variable domain: DGGITQSPKYLFRKEGQNVTLSCEQNLNHDAMYWYRQDPGQGLRLIYYSQIVNDFQKGDIAEGYSVSREKKESFPLTVTSAQKNPTAFYLCASIKRSNTGELFFGEGSRLTVL.

V and J are TRBV15 and TRBJ2-7; tentatively, D is TRBD1 (5 bases). The germline V and J ends were trimmed by 1 base and 2 bases, with 9 bases remaining between them. The germline V gene encodes CDR1 LNHNV and CDR2 YYDKDF (reference sequence). The CDR3 is made up of 14 amino acids. The CDR3 region has the DNA TGTGCCACCAGCAGAGGGGGCAGAGCCTACGAGCAGTACTTC. Translated, it gives CATSRGGRAYEQYF.

Points on this clone: The same CDR3 can be traced to other DNA sequences in this sample. The chain employs TRBV28 and TRBJ2-1; D gene unclear. The CDR3 has 14 amino acids. The germline gives CDR1 MDHEN, CDR2 SYDVKM. V shed 5 bases and J shed 0 bases, with 8 bases lying between them. CDR3 loop: CASSPRSSYNEQFF. CDR3 coding DNA: TGTGCCAGCAGTCCCCGCAGCTCCTACAATGAGCAGTTCTTC.

This clone was seen just once. This chain joins TRBV7-9 and TRBJ1-4, with 8 bases matching TRBD1. The CDR3 length is 15 residues. The V segment lost 3 bases and the J segment 6 bases; nucleotides outside the gene matches: 6. Germline V gives CDR1 SEHNR, CDR2 FQNEAQ (reference sequence). This CDR3 is CASSFVQGVDEKLFF. Here the CDR3 DNA reads TGTGCCAGCAGCTTCGTACAGGGGGTGGATGAAAAACTGTTTTTT.

This sequence joins TRBV5-6 and TRBJ2-6, with D uncertain. Germline CDR1 and CDR2: SGHDT and YYEEEE. Deletions cut 0 bases from V and 1 base from J, with 8 bases between. CDR3 length equals 16 residues. Written as DNA, the CDR3 is TGTGCCAGCAGCTTGGGAGCGACATCTGGGGCCAACGTCCTGACTTTC. Translation: CASSLGATSGANVLTF.

The CDR3 DNA follows: TGTGCCAGCAGTTACGGGTTGGAGTCAAAACTGTTTTTT. It translates to CASSYGLESKLFF. The genes are TRBV6-5 and TRBJ1-4; D ambiguous. This CDR3 is 13 amino acids long. V dropped 2 bases and J dropped 10 bases, with 11 bases sitting between them. Per germline, CDR1 MNHEY and CDR2 SVGAGI.

The genes are TRBV9 and TRBJ2-1; D call uncertain. Germline V gene data show CDR1 as SGDLS and CDR2 as YYNGEE. The CDR3 totals 12 residues. V lost 6 bases to trimming and J lost 5 bases, with 9 bases between them. The CDR3 coding sequence is TGTGCCAGCACTGCGGAAGACAATGAGCAGTTCTTC. It translates to CASTAEDNEQFF.

This sequence joins TRBV6-5 and TRBJ2-1, with a weak D call TRBD2 (6 bases). The CDR3 is 12 residues long. Germline values: CDR1 MNHEY, CDR2 SVGAGI. V dropped 7 bases and J dropped 9 bases, with 13 bases sitting between them. The CDR3 loop is CASTNGGGEQFF. The CDR3 DNA reads TGTGCCAGCACAAATGGGGGAGGTGAGCAGTTCTTC.

The V call is TRBV9, the J call TRBJ2-7, with D perhaps given as TRBD1 or TRBD2 (6 bases each). The V gene's germline CDR1 is SGDLS and CDR2 YYNGEE. The CDR3 is made up of 14 amino acids. Trimming cost V 3 bases and J 2 bases, with 12 bases left between them. The CDR3 DNA sequence: TGTGCCAGCAGCGCGGGGGCCTTCCCCTACGAGCAGTACTTC. Translated: CASSAGAFPYEQYF.

This chain connects TRBV7-3 to TRBJ2-1; D perhaps matches TRBD2 (5 bases). V shed 3 bases and J shed 9 bases, with 9 bases lying between them. This CDR3 spans 12 amino acids. Germline V gene data show CDR1 as SGHTA and CDR2 as FQGTGA. The CDR3 protein is CASSFDGGEQFF. The CDR3 region has the DNA TGTGCCAGCAGCTTCGACGGAGGTGAGCAGTTCTTC.

The chain carries TRBV27 and TRBJ2-7; D gene ambiguous. The germline gives CDR1 MNHEY, CDR2 SMNVEV (reference sequence). V dropped 2 bases and J dropped 2 bases, with 7 bases sitting between them. CDR3 size: 13 residues. The CDR3: CASSLQDAYEQYF. The CDR3 nucleotides read TGTGCCAGCAGTTTACAGGATGCCTACGAGCAGTACTTC.

The V and J genes are TRBV2 and TRBJ2-7; no reliable D call. The CDR3 runs to 13 residues. Germline-derived CDR1 and CDR2 are SNHLY and FYNNEI. V lost 7 bases to trimming and J lost 3 bases, with 13 bases between them. Here the CDR3 reads CASTGSSYYEQYF. CDR3 DNA: TGTGCCAGCACTGGCAGTTCGTACTACGAGCAGTACTTC.

J is TRBJ2-1 and V is TRBV29-1; 7 nucleotides line up with TRBD2. CDR1 SQVTM and CDR2 ANQGSEA come from the germline V gene. The CDR3 loop spans 18 amino acids. V shed 1 base and J 5 bases; nucleotides not matched to a gene: 17. CDR3 sequence (DNA): TGCAGCGTTGAAGGGGAGGGAGAATGGACTAGAATTAACAATGAGCAGTTCTTC. Its protein is CSVEGEGEWTRINNEQFF.

The CDR3 DNA reads as TGTGCCAGCAGCCCGCGGGACAGCTACTACGAGCAGTACTTC. Translating it yields CASSPRDSYYEQYF. The V gene is TRBV7-9, the J gene TRBJ2-7; a possible D gene is TRBD1 (7 bases). Trimming removed 5 bases from V and 3 bases from J, with 14 bases in between. CDR1 SEHNR and CDR2 FQNEAQ come from the germline V gene (reference sequence). This CDR3 has 14 amino acids. Based on the CDR3 plus reference TRBV7-9 and TRBJ2-7, the full variable domain is DTGVSQNPRHKITKRGQNVTFRCDPISEHNRLYWYRQTLGQGPEFLTYFQNEAQLEKSRLLSDRFSAERPKGSFSTLEIQRTEQGDSAMYLCASSPRDSYYEQYFGPGTRLTVT.

The chain carries TRBV27 and TRBJ2-7; TRBD1 or TRBD2 may be the D gene (5 bases each). Between the trimmed V and J ends, which lost 6 bases and 3 bases, there was a span of 12 bases. Germline lookup yields CDR1 MNHEY and CDR2 SMNVEV (reference sequence). The CDR3 sequence is 13 residues long. The CDR3 loop is CASSRDGLYEQYF. For the CDR3, the DNA is TGTGCCAGCAGCAGGGACGGCCTCTACGAGCAGTACTTC.

This clone was counted a single time. V gene TRBV7-6 combines with J gene TRBJ2-1, with 12 bases lining up with TRBD2. The junction had 10 bases not matched to a gene; V was cut back by 1 base and J by 6 bases. Germline lookup yields CDR1 SGHVS and CDR2 FNYEAQ. The CDR3 has 18 amino acids. The CDR3 nucleotides are TGTGCCAGCAGCTTAGTCCCCTCTCTAGCGGGAGGGCCCAATGAGCAGTTCTTC. Translating it yields CASSLVPSLAGGPNEQFF.

On this clone itself: In the same sample, other DNA sequences code for this CDR3. The chain has TRBV7-9 and TRBJ2-1; the D is unclear. The germline V gene encodes CDR1 SEHNR and CDR2 FQNEAQ (reference sequence). Trimming took off 4 bases at V and 5 bases at J, with 0 bases between the two ends. The CDR3 totals 10 residues. This CDR3 reads CASSYNEQFF. For the CDR3, the DNA is TGTGCCAGCAGCTACAATGAGCAGTTCTTC.

V gene TRBV15 combines with J gene TRBJ2-7; 10 nucleotides align to TRBD1. CDR1 is LNHNV, CDR2 YYDKDF, per germline (reference sequence). V shed 0 bases, J shed 2 bases, and the junction held 4 bases outside the gene matches. There are 16 residues in the CDR3. The CDR3 DNA follows: TGTGCCACCAGCAGAGATCTAGGACAGGGGGCCTACGAGCAGTACTTC. It codes for CATSRDLGQGAYEQYF.

The rearrangement joins TRBV28 to TRBJ1-2; D ambiguous. Trimming pared 3 bases from V and 4 bases from J, leaving 18 bases between. Germline CDR1 is MDHEN and CDR2 is SYDVKM. This CDR3 is built from 16 residues. The CDR3 spells CASSFEARNYIYGYTF. The CDR3 DNA is TGTGCCAGCAGTTTTGAGGCTCGGAACTACATCTATGGCTACACCTTC.

The chain joins TRBV5-5 to TRBJ2-1; the D gene is possibly TRBD2 (6 bases). CDR1 is SGHKS and CDR2 is YYEKEE in the germline V gene (reference sequence). The CDR3 length is 14 residues. V lost 4 bases and J lost 9, with 17 bases in between. CDR3 DNA sequence: TGTGCCAGCAGCGATAGGACGTTCGGGAGTGAGCAGTTCTTC. Translated, it gives CASSDRTFGSEQFF.